This TCR beta chain was identified in a study of B cell selection in AIRE deficiency. Libraries were prepared by immunoSEQ multiplex PCR; TCRdb keeps only in-frame clonotypes and omits some of them. The sample contains about 24,000 clones, around 97% of which appear only once. Sorting defined conventional CD4 T cells as CD4+CD127+. Controls came from healthy donors unrelated to patients. Germline CDR1 and CDR2: SQVTM and ANQGSEA. CDR3 size: 15 residues. V lost 4 bases and J lost 1; bases outside the gene matches: 8. The chain couples TRBV29-1 to TRBJ2-3, with 7 bases fitting TRBD1. The source material was CD4+CD127+ conventional T cells sorted from PBMCs. This TCR derives from a human donor in good health. The DNA for the CDR3 is TGCAGCGTTGCAACGACAGGGTTGGGCACAGATACGCAGTATTTT. Translating it yields CSVATTGLGTDTQYF.